The source of this TCR beta chain is a study of OX40 agonist ivuxolimab in advanced cancers. The protocol was immunoSEQ multiplex PCR, while the TCRdb copy is restricted to in-frame clones and leaves out a portion. This sample has about 48,000 clones; approximately 78% occur once, and the top ten carry around 7.1%. Germline CDR1 reads LNHDA; CDR2 reads SQIVND (reference sequence). The CDR3 sequence is 14 residues long. This clone was recorded once. An end of the junction differs from the germline gene, which may be a read error. The sequencing used CD4+ or CD8+ T cells sorted from blood, collected in a trial of the OX40 agonist ivuxolimab. J is TRBJ2-7 and V is TRBV19; TRBD1 or TRBD2 may be the D gene (5 bases each). The receptor was isolated from an adult with an advanced solid tumor such as melanoma, head and neck, liver or kidney cancer. Here the CDR3 reads CASSSGPSSDEQYF. The CDR3 DNA follows: TGTGCCAGTAGTTCGGGACCCTCCTCCGACGAGCAGTACTTC. Complete variable domain (other parts from reference TRBV19 and TRBJ2-7): DGGITQSPKYLFRKEGQNVTLSCEQNLNHDAMYWYRQDPGQGLRLIYYSQIVNDFQKGDIAEGYSVSREKKESFPLTVTSAQKNPTAFYLCASSSGPSSDEQYFGPGTRLTVT.